This T cell receptor beta chain was sequenced during a study of blood T cell repertoires in COVID-19. In the authors' methods: By means of reference gene primer amplification, nucleated cell counts were estimated. Libraries were prepared by immunoSEQ multiplex PCR; TCRdb keeps only in-frame clonotypes and omits some of them. V and J calls and clone size come straight from that table; D and trimming were deduced from the DNA. The sample yields some 300,000 clones, around nine tenths seen once. CDR3 size: 12 residues. Participant ages covered about 18 to 100 years across around 22 US areas. Assignments of participants to cohorts depended upon their own reported clinical history. A COVID-19 case had been met by exposed participants during the 2 weeks before study entry.

The J gene is TRBJ1-5, the V gene TRBV21-1. TRBV21-1 is labeled a pseudogene. Material for sequencing was PBMCs or T cells enriched from blood (not recorded which). The TCR comes from a woman aged 50 to 65 who had been exposed to COVID-19. For the CDR3, the DNA is TGTGCCAGCAGCAAAGGAGGACAGCCCCAGCATTTT. It translates to CASSKGGQPQHF.